This is a list of T cell receptor beta chains from one sample in a study of blood T cells in healthy people across ages. TCRdb processed the 5' RACE reads anew with MiXCR; each CDR3 protein has one entry. The top ten hold roughly 9% of the sample, which has approximately 580,000 distinct CDR3 sequences, 20% to 30% seen once. Separately, the same data were catalogued under a study of T cells of mothers and their children.

Material: blood. The receptors originated from a boy younger than 18 in good health. The CDR3 runs from the conserved cysteine through the conserved F or W. A D gene is named only where the DNA matches it firmly. Where a row states a size, it is once, few, many or the class of an expanded clone; other rows omit it.

CDR3 length: 14; clone size: many; V gene: TRBV28; J gene: TRBJ2-5; D gene: -; CDR3 DNA: TGTGCCAGCAGTTTTGATCAGGGCGGACAGACCCAGTACTTC; CDR3 protein: CASSFDQGGQTQYF
CDR3 length: 13; clone size: -; V gene: TRBV2; J gene: TRBJ2-5; D gene: -; CDR3 DNA: TGTGCCAGCAGTTGGGCGTCAGAGGAGACCCAGTACTTC; CDR3 protein: CASSWASEETQYF
CDR3 length: 17; clone size: -; V gene: TRBV27; J gene: TRBJ1-5; D gene: -; CDR3 DNA: TGTGCCAGCAGTTTAAAGGGTCGCATCCCCCAAAATCAGCCCCAGCATTTT; CDR3 protein: CASSLKGRIPQNQPQHF
CDR3 length: 14; clone size: few; V gene: TRBV20-1; J gene: TRBJ2-3; D gene: -; CDR3 DNA: TGCAGTGCTAGAGATCTGCGGGGCACAGATACGCAGTATTTT; CDR3 protein: CSARDLRGTDTQYF
CDR3 length: 15; clone size: -; V gene: TRBV4-3; J gene: TRBJ2-5; D gene: TRBD2; CDR3 DNA: TGCGCCAGCAGCCAAGATGCTAGCGGGAGTGGGACCCAGTACTTC; CDR3 protein: CASSQDASGSGTQYF
CDR3 length: 15; clone size: -; V gene: TRBV6-6; J gene: TRBJ2-5; D gene: TRBD2; CDR3 DNA: TGTGCCAGCAGTTACTCCAGCGGGGGGAAAGAGACCCAGTACTTC; CDR3 protein: CASSYSSGGKETQYF
CDR3 length: 15; clone size: -; V gene: TRBV7-2; J gene: TRBJ2-1; D gene: TRBD2; CDR3 DNA: TGTGCCAGCAGCGAACGAATAGCGGGGGGGAATGAGCAGTTCTTC; CDR3 protein: CASSERIAGGNEQFF
CDR3 length: 16; clone size: few; V gene: TRBV6-6; J gene: TRBJ1-4; D gene: TRBD1; CDR3 DNA: TGTGCCGATGAACTGGAGCGTTACAGGGGCTGGGGAAAACTGTTTTTT; CDR3 protein: CADELERYRGWGKLFF
CDR3 length: 13; clone size: few; V gene: TRBV25-1; J gene: TRBJ1-1; D gene: -; CDR3 DNA: TGTGCCAGCAGGGGGGGCAGGGACCCTGAAGCTTTCTTT; CDR3 protein: CASRGGRDPEAFF
CDR3 length: 14; clone size: -; V gene: TRBV20-1; J gene: TRBJ2-1; D gene: -; CDR3 DNA: TGCAGTGCTAGGGGGGAGTTTCTCTACAATGAGCAGTTCTTC; CDR3 protein: CSARGEFLYNEQFF
CDR3 length: 18; clone size: -; V gene: TRBV6-2/TRBV6-3; J gene: TRBJ2-5; D gene: TRBD2; CDR3 DNA: TGTGCCAGCAGCTCCACTGAAATACCGGGACTAGCGAGAGAGACCCAGTACTTC; CDR3 protein: CASSSTEIPGLARETQYF
CDR3 length: 13; clone size: few; V gene: TRBV5-1; J gene: TRBJ2-5; D gene: TRBD2; CDR3 DNA: TGCGCCAGCTCGGGGGGGGCAGGAGAGACCCAGTACTTC; CDR3 protein: CASSGGAGETQYF
CDR3 length: 16; clone size: few; V gene: TRBV10-3; J gene: TRBJ2-1; D gene: -; CDR3 DNA: TGTGCCATCAGTGAGGGCCGAGAGTGGAGAACTAATGAGCAGTTCTTC; CDR3 protein: CAISEGREWRTNEQFF
CDR3 length: 17; clone size: few; V gene: TRBV20-1; J gene: TRBJ2-4; D gene: TRBD2; CDR3 DNA: TGCAGTGCTATAGGGACTAGCGGGAGGTTACCCAAAAACATTCAGTACTTC; CDR3 protein: CSAIGTSGRLPKNIQYF
CDR3 length: 13; clone size: -; V gene: TRBV7-6; J gene: TRBJ2-1; D gene: -; CDR3 DNA: TGTGCCAGCAGCGACCTACTTGCATATGAGCAGTTCTTC; CDR3 protein: CASSDLLAYEQFF
CDR3 length: 16; clone size: many; V gene: TRBV28; J gene: TRBJ2-4; D gene: -; CDR3 DNA: TGTGCCAGCAGTTTTACGGGGGCTAGCGGCAAAAACATTCAGTACTTC; CDR3 protein: CASSFTGASGKNIQYF
CDR3 length: 14; clone size: few; V gene: TRBV18; J gene: TRBJ2-7; D gene: TRBD1; CDR3 DNA: TGTGCCAGCTCGCCTACGGGACAGCACTACGAGCAGTACTTC; CDR3 protein: CASSPTGQHYEQYF
CDR3 length: 17; clone size: -; V gene: TRBV7-9; J gene: TRBJ2-7; D gene: TRBD2; CDR3 DNA: TGTGCCAGCAGCTCAGGACTAGCGGGACCCTTAACCTACGAGCAGTACTTC; CDR3 protein: CASSSGLAGPLTYEQYF
CDR3 length: 14; clone size: few; V gene: TRBV25-1; J gene: TRBJ1-2; D gene: -; CDR3 DNA: TGTGCCAGCAGTGAATGGGCAGGGAACTATGGCTACACCTTC; CDR3 protein: CASSEWAGNYGYTF
CDR3 length: 16; clone size: -; V gene: TRBV5-6; J gene: TRBJ1-4; D gene: -; CDR3 DNA: TGTGCCAGCAGCTTGGCCAGGGTTTCAACTAATGAAAAACTGTTTTTT; CDR3 protein: CASSLARVSTNEKLFF
CDR3 length: 12; clone size: many; V gene: TRBV3-1; J gene: TRBJ2-7; D gene: -; CDR3 DNA: TGTGCCAGCAGCCAAGTTCAGAATGAGCAGTACTTC; CDR3 protein: CASSQVQNEQYF
CDR3 length: 13; clone size: -; V gene: TRBV7-2; J gene: TRBJ2-1; D gene: -; CDR3 DNA: TGTGCCAGCAGCTTAGAGACTTGGCAAGAGCAGTTCTTC; CDR3 protein: CASSLETWQEQFF
CDR3 length: 16; clone size: -; V gene: TRBV6-6; J gene: TRBJ2-4; D gene: -; CDR3 DNA: TGTGCCAGCAGTTACCCACAGGGACTCGCCAAAAACATTCAGTACTTC; CDR3 protein: CASSYPQGLAKNIQYF
CDR3 length: 15; clone size: many; V gene: TRBV2; J gene: TRBJ2-5; D gene: TRBD1; CDR3 DNA: TGTGCCAGCAGTGCAGACAGGGGGCCACAGGAGACCCAGTACTTC; CDR3 protein: CASSADRGPQETQYF
CDR3 length: 17; clone size: few; V gene: TRBV4-3; J gene: TRBJ1-5; D gene: TRBD1; CDR3 DNA: TGCGCCAGCAGCCAACAGGGGGTCGATAAGGGCAATCAGCCCCAGCATTTT; CDR3 protein: CASSQQGVDKGNQPQHF
CDR3 length: 16; clone size: few; V gene: TRBV21-1; J gene: TRBJ2-2; D gene: -; CDR3 DNA: TGTGCCAGCAGCAGAGGACGAGAAGGGATCACCGGGGAGCTGTTTTTT; CDR3 protein: CASSRGREGITGELFF
CDR3 length: 16; clone size: -; V gene: TRBV11-2; J gene: TRBJ2-2; D gene: TRBD1; CDR3 DNA: TGTGCCAGCAGCTTAACGGACAGGGCGCTTACCGGGGAGCTGTTTTTT; CDR3 protein: CASSLTDRALTGELFF